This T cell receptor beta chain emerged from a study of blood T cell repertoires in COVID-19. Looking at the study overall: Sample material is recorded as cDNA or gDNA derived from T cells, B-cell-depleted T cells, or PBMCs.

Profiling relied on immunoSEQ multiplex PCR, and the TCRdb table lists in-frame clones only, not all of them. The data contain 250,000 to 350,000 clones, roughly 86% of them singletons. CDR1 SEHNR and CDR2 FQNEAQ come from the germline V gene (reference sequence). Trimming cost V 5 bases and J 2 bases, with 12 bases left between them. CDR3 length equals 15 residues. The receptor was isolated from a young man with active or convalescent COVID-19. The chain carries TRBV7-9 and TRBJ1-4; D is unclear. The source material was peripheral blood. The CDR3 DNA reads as TGTGCCAGCAGCGTAGGCAGCGCCACTAATGAAAAACTGTTTTTT. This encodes CASSVGSATNEKLFF.